Listed below are T cell receptor beta chains from one sample, sequenced in a study of shared clonotypes between healthy human individuals. The data were produced by immunoSEQ multiplex PCR, yet TCRdb's version contains in-frame clones alone and is incomplete. The sample includes over 1.4 million clones, around 97% of them seen just once. Sequencing was carried out using naive CD4+ T cells sorted from blood. These receptors were taken from a man aged 30 to 45 in good health. Each CDR3 is given with its conserved first and last residue. Fields, in order: V gene, clone size, J gene, D gene, CDR3 DNA, CDR3 protein. D genes are given only for firm matches. The size entry is marked missing in some rows and otherwise reads once, few, many or a size class.

TRBV7-3	-	TRBJ2-1	-	TGTGCCAGCAGCTCGGGATTAGGGGATGAGCAGTTCTTC	CASSSGLGDEQFF
TRBV28	-	TRBJ2-7	-	TGTGCCACAACCCAGGGAACCTACGAGCAGTACTTC	CATTQGTYEQYF
TRBV7-9	-	TRBJ1-5	-	TGTGCCAGCACAGACGGAAATCAGCCCCAGCATTTT	CASTDGNQPQHF
TRBV5-4	-	TRBJ2-2	-	TGTGCCAGCAGCTCCCGCAAAGGGGATCCCACCGGGGAGCTGTTTTTT	CASSSRKGDPTGELFF
TRBV7-2	-	TRBJ1-2	TRBD1	TGTGCCAGCAGCGTTCAGGGGGACCGTAACTATGGCTACACCTTC	CASSVQGDRNYGYTF
TRBV18	-	TRBJ2-1	TRBD1	TGTGCCAGCTCAACGACAGGGGACCGCTACAATGAGCAGTTCTTC	CASSTTGDRYNEQFF
TRBV6-5	-	TRBJ2-3	-	TGTGCCAGCAGATCGTATGACAGCCCCACAGATACGCAGTATTTT	CASRSYDSPTDTQYF
TRBV6-1	-	TRBJ1-1	TRBD1	TGTGCCAGCAGTAGTTACAGGGGTCAGAACACTGAAGCTTTCTTT	CASSSYRGQNTEAFF
TRBV9	once	TRBJ2-3	-	TGTGCCAGCAGCCCTACGGGTACGGAGCAGTATTTT	CASSPTGTEQYF
TRBV14	-	TRBJ1-2	-	TGTGCCAGCAGCCGGGACCCGGGACTTGAGTATGGCTACACCTTC	CASSRDPGLEYGYTF
TRBV14	-	TRBJ2-2	-	TGTGCCAGCAGCCAAGATCTGCTGGACACCGGGGAGCTGTTTTTT	CASSQDLLDTGELFF
TRBV7-2	-	TRBJ2-5	TRBD2	TGTGCCAGCAGCTTCCCTGCGGGAGGGAACCAAGAGACCCAGTACTTC	CASSFPAGGNQETQYF
TRBV6-1	-	TRBJ2-1	-	TGTGCCAGCAGTGAAGCCCCCGGGGTGTACAATGAGCAGTTCTTC	CASSEAPGVYNEQFF
TRBV5-1	-	TRBJ2-7	TRBD1	TGCGCCAGCAGCTTGGCCCCCGACAGGGGAAGAGAGAACTTC	CASSLAPDRGRENF
TRBV28	-	TRBJ2-7	TRBD2	TGTGCCAGCAGCCCCAGCGGGGAGCCTTCCAACGAGCAGTACTTC	CASSPSGEPSNEQYF
TRBV5-4	-	TRBJ2-5	-	TGTGCCAGCAGTCCAGGACGGTTTAAAGAGACCCAGTACTTC	CASSPGRFKETQYF
TRBV10-3	-	TRBJ2-2	-	TGTGCCATCAGTGAGTCGCAGGGCACCGGGGAGCTGTTTTTT	CAISESQGTGELFF
TRBV5-1	once	TRBJ1-2	-	TGCGCCAGCAGCCCCAACGGGGGAACGGGGAACTATGGCTACACCTTC	CASSPNGGTGNYGYTF
TRBV4-1	-	TRBJ1-2	TRBD1	TGCGCCAGCAGCCAATCGGGACAGGGTCTTATCTATGGCTACACCTTC	CASSQSGQGLIYGYTF
TRBV7-2	-	TRBJ2-7	TRBD2	TGTGCCAGCAGCTTAGTGGTGACTAGCCCGGGAGGCGAGCAGTACTTC	CASSLVVTSPGGEQYF
TRBV28	-	TRBJ2-1	-	TGTGCCAGCAGCGACAGCAATGAGCAGTTCTTC	CASSDSNEQFF
TRBV4-1	-	TRBJ2-3	-	TGCGCCAGCAGCCTAAAAAATCCACAGGGATTCCCTTCTAGCACAGATACGCAGTATTTT	CASSLKNPQGFPSSTDTQYF
TRBV5-6	once	TRBJ2-7	TRBD2	TGTGCCAGCAGCACGGGACTAGCGGGTTTCCCCTCCTACGAGCAGTACTTC	CASSTGLAGFPSYEQYF
TRBV7-2	-	TRBJ2-5	TRBD2	TGTGCCAGCAGCTTAAATGGTGGGGGGGGTACCAATGAAGAGACCCAGTACTTC	CASSLNGGGGTNEETQYF
TRBV2	-	TRBJ2-5	TRBD2	TGTGCCAGCAGTGGACTAGCGGGAGAGACCCAGTACTTC	CASSGLAGETQYF
TRBV7-2	-	TRBJ2-5	-	TGTGCCAGCAGCTTAGGACGGAAAGAGACCCAGTACTTC	CASSLGRKETQYF
TRBV7-2	-	TRBJ2-3	-	TGTGCCAGCAGACTGACCAGAGCTGCTCCCTTTGGGACGCAGTATTTT	CASRLTRAAPFGTQYF
TRBV7-2	-	TRBJ2-1	-	TGTGCCAGCAGCTTCTTAGGGGGAGGCGATGAGCAGTTCTTC	CASSFLGGGDEQFF
TRBV9	once	TRBJ1-2	-	TGTGCCAGCAGCGTCCCCCAGGGGTGGAACTATGGCTACACCTTC	CASSVPQGWNYGYTF
TRBV7-2	-	TRBJ2-5	-	TGTGCCAGCAGCTTAAACGGGATGGGCCAAGAGACCCAGTACTTC	CASSLNGMGQETQYF
TRBV10-3	once	TRBJ2-5	TRBD1	TGTGCCGATCGGGACAGGTGTGGGGAGACCCAGTACTTC	CADRDRCGETQYF
TRBV15	-	TRBJ1-5	-	TGTGCCACCAGGATACCCGCCGAGAGAGGGGGGGTGGATCAGCCCCAGCATTTT	CATRIPAERGGVDQPQHF
TRBV27	-	TRBJ2-1	TRBD2	TGTGCCAGCAGTTTGCGGCTAGCGGGAGGGTTTAGTGAGCAGTTCTTC	CASSLRLAGGFSEQFF
TRBV6-1	-	TRBJ2-7	-	TGTGCCAGCAGCCACAAGTTCGAGCAGTACTTC	CASSHKFEQYF
TRBV5-5	-	TRBJ2-7	TRBD1	TGTGCCAGCAGCACAGGGGGCATTGGCCTCTACGAGCAGTACTTC	CASSTGGIGLYEQYF
TRBV11-2	-	TRBJ2-7	TRBD1	TGTGCCAGCAGCCTCCCTGCCGGGACAGGGGCCTACGAGCAGTACTTC	CASSLPAGTGAYEQYF
TRBV10-3	-	TRBJ2-7	TRBD1	TGTGCCATCTCTGGGGACAGGGGCCTCTACGAGCAGTACTTC	CAISGDRGLYEQYF
TRBV5-4	-	TRBJ2-7	-	TGTGCCAGCAGCCCCAGGGGCATCCCCTACGAGCAGTACTTC	CASSPRGIPYEQYF
TRBV19	-	TRBJ1-2	TRBD1	TGTGCCAGTAGTATGCCACCGGGACAGGGTGATGGCTACACCTTC	CASSMPPGQGDGYTF
TRBV11-2	-	TRBJ2-7	-	TGTGCCAGCAGCTTAGCACAGGTTTTGTACTTC	CASSLAQVLYF
TRBV5-1	-	TRBJ2-1	TRBD2	TGCGCCAGCAGCCGTCTCGCCCGAGCGGGAGGGCCCTCGGATGAGCAGTTCTTC	CASSRLARAGGPSDEQFF
TRBV9	-	TRBJ2-7	-	TGTGCCAGCAGCGTAGTAAGCGGGTCCTACGAGCAGTACTTC	CASSVVSGSYEQYF
TRBV18	-	TRBJ2-7	TRBD1	TGTGCCAGCTCACACAAACAGGGGATCTACGAGCAGTACTTC	CASSHKQGIYEQYF
TRBV5-1	-	TRBJ1-5	-	TGCGCCAGCAGCTTTGATGGCAATCAGCCCCAGCATTTT	CASSFDGNQPQHF
TRBV28	-	TRBJ1-5	TRBD1	TGTGCCAGCAGTTCCCCGGGACAGGGGCTTCCTGGCAATCAGCCCCAGCATTTT	CASSSPGQGLPGNQPQHF
TRBV19	-	TRBJ1-4	-	TGTGCCAGTAGTGCCCACATAGAAGGGTTGACTAATGAAAAACTGTTTTTT	CASSAHIEGLTNEKLFF
TRBV5-6	-	TRBJ1-2	-	TGTGCCAGCAGCTTGGATAGAGCTAACTATGGCTACACCTTC	CASSLDRANYGYTF